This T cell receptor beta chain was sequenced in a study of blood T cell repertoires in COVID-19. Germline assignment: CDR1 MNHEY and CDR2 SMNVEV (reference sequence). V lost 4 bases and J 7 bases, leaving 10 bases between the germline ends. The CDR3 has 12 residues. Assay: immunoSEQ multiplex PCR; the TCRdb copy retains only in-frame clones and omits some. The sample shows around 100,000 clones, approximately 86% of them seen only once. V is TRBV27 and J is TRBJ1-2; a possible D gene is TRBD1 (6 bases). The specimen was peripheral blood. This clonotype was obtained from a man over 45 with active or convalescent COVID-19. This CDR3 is CASSSQGFGYTF. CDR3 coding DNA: TGTGCCAGCAGTTCACAGGGCTTTGGCTACACCTTC.